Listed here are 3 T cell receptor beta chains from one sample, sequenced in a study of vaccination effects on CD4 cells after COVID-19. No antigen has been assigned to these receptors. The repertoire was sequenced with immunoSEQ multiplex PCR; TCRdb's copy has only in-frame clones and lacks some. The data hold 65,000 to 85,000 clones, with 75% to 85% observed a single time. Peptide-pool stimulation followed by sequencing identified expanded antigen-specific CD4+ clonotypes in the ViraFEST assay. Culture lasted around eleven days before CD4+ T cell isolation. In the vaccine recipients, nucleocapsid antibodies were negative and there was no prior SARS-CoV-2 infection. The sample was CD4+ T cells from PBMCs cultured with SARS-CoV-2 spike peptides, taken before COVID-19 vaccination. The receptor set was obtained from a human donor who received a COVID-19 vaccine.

This CDR3 reads CASRMGAGADTQYF. CDR3 DNA sequence: TGTGCCAGCAGGATGGGGGCCGGGGCAGATACGCAGTATTTT. This rearrangement joins TRBV5-5 to TRBJ2-3; D perhaps matches TRBD1 (6 bases). The germline V gene has CDR1 SGHKS and CDR2 YYEKEE (reference sequence). Trimming took off 5 bases at V and 4 bases at J, with 14 bases between the two ends. The CDR3 sequence is 14 residues long.

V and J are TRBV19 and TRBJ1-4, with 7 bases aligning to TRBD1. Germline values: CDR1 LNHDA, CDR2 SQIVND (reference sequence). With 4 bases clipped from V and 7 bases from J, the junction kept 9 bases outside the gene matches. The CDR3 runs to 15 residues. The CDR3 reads CASSTQGLYLEKLFF. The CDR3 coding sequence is TGTGCCAGTAGTACACAGGGGCTTTACCTTGAAAAACTGTTTTTT.

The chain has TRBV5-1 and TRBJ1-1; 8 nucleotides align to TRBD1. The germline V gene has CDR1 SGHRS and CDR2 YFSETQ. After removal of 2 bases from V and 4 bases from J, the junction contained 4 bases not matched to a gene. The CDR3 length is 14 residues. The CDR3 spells CASSFGQGITEAFF. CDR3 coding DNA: TGCGCCAGCAGCTTCGGACAGGGAATCACTGAAGCTTTCTTT.